The 11 T cell receptor beta chains listed next were all sequenced from one sample in a study of T cell repertoires in cytomegalovirus infection. No antigens are known for them. TCRdb recomputed calls from the reads with MiXCR, one row per CDR3 protein. The sample gives roughly 920,000 distinct CDR3 sequences, around a third of which show up once; about 14% is in the top ten. Sequenced here: cultured CD8+ T cells from PBMCs, sampled from culture after CMV antigen stimulation. These receptors were obtained from a human donor in good health (CMV status not recorded). Some clones in this sample may be carry-over from other donors' samples.

The chain uses TRBV27 and TRBJ2-1; the D is unclear. The CDR3 runs 13 residues. Germline lookup yields CDR1 MNHEY and CDR2 SMNVEV (reference sequence). The V end was cut by 8 bases, the J end by 0 bases, with 8 bases between. The CDR3 region is CASHPSSYNEQFF. CDR3 coding DNA: TGTGCCAGCCACCCGAGCTCCTACAATGAGCAGTTCTTC.

The V gene is TRBV7-6, the J gene TRBJ2-1; 9 nucleotides agree with TRBD2. The CDR3 runs 16 residues. The germline gives CDR1 SGHVS, CDR2 FNYEAQ. V shed 3 bases and J 5 bases; nucleotides not matched to a gene: 8. CDR3 coding DNA: TGTGCCAGCAGCTTTCAGAGCGGGGGGCCCCACAATGAGCAGTTCTTC. This encodes CASSFQSGGPHNEQFF.

CDR3 protein: CASIKGSYNEKLFF. For the CDR3, the DNA is TGTGCCAGCATTAAGGGGTCCTATAATGAAAAACTGTTTTTT. V gene TRBV6-6 combines with J gene TRBJ1-4; D possibly corresponds to TRBD1 (5 bases). The CDR3 loop spans 14 amino acids. V was trimmed by 7 bases and J by 4 bases, leaving 13 bases between them. From germline, CDR1 is MNHNY and CDR2 SVGAGI (reference sequence).

This clonotype was seen only once. A clone one base away is much larger, so this may be a read error. The rearrangement links TRBV7-6 to TRBJ2-1; 13 positions agree with TRBD2. CDR3 length equals 18 residues. Germline V gene data show CDR1 as SGHVS and CDR2 as FNYEAQ. Written as DNA, the CDR3 is TGTGCCAGCAGCCGGACTAGCGGGAGCGTGAGGCTACGCAATGAGCAGATCTTC. Translation gives CASSRTSGSVRLRNEQIF.

There are a few counts of this clonotype. The chain joins TRBV12-3 or TRBV12-4 to TRBJ2-5, with TRBD2 as a possible D gene (6 bases). The germline V and J ends were trimmed by 1 base and 5 bases, with 11 bases remaining between them. The CDR3 runs 14 residues. CDR3 in DNA: TGTGCCAGCAGTTTAGGGGGGGTAGTTGAGACCCAGTACTTC. This gives the protein CASSLGGVVETQYF.

The gene calls are TRBV19 and TRBJ1-5; the D is unclear. Looked up from germline, CDR1 is LNHDA and CDR2 is SQIVND (reference sequence). V dropped 3 bases and J dropped 9 bases, with 15 bases sitting between them. This CDR3 spans 14 amino acids. CDR3 sequence (DNA): TGTGCCAGTAGTATCGGCGCCATATCGGGGCCCCAGCATTTT. It specifies CASSIGAISGPQHF.

The V call is TRBV19, the J call TRBJ2-2; the match to TRBD2 covers 7 bases. Trimming took 3 bases from V and 6 from J; bases not matched to a gene: 7. In germline, CDR1 is LNHDA, CDR2 SQIVND (reference sequence). CDR3 length: 15 residues. The CDR3 nucleotides are TGTGCCAGTAGTATCTCCCCAGGGAGGGCCGGGGAGCTGTTTTTT. Amino acids: CASSISPGRAGELFF.

The V call is TRBV7-6, the J call TRBJ1-1; unclear D gene. Germline CDR1 SGHVS, CDR2 FNYEAQ. Trimming shortened V by 3 bases and J by 7 bases, and 9 bases separated the two germline ends. The CDR3 length is 12 residues. CDR3 nucleotide sequence: TGTGCCAGCAGCTTCGGGCCAGATGAAGCTTTCTTT. Residues: CASSFGPDEAFF.

The chain uses TRBV5-1 and TRBJ1-6, with 10 bases lining up with TRBD1. With 0 bases clipped from V and 6 bases from J, the junction kept 6 bases outside the gene matches. The length of the CDR3 is 17 residues. CDR1 and CDR2 from the germline V gene are SGHRS and YFSETQ. The CDR3 DNA follows: TGCGCCAGCAGCTTGGGGGACAGGGGTAAACTTAATTCACCCCTCCACTTT. Its translation: CASSLGDRGKLNSPLHF.

The CDR3 bases are TGTGCCAGTAGTCCCGCCGGGACACCCTACGAGCAGTACTTC. Its protein product is CASSPAGTPYEQYF. The J gene is TRBJ2-7, the V gene TRBV19; possible D gene TRBD1, 6 bases. V was trimmed by 5 bases and J by 2 bases, leaving 13 bases between them. The CDR3 runs 14 residues. Looked up from germline, CDR1 is LNHDA and CDR2 is SQIVND (reference sequence).

The chain carries TRBV28 and TRBJ1-2, with 7 positions matching TRBD1. Unmatched junction bases numbered 8, after V lost 5 bases and J lost 8 bases. Per the germline V gene, CDR1 is MDHEN and CDR2 is SYDVKM. This CDR3 is 13 amino acids long. CDR3 sequence: CASSPGDRRGYTF. The DNA of the CDR3 is TGTGCCAGCAGTCCCGGGGACAGAAGGGGCTACACCTTC.